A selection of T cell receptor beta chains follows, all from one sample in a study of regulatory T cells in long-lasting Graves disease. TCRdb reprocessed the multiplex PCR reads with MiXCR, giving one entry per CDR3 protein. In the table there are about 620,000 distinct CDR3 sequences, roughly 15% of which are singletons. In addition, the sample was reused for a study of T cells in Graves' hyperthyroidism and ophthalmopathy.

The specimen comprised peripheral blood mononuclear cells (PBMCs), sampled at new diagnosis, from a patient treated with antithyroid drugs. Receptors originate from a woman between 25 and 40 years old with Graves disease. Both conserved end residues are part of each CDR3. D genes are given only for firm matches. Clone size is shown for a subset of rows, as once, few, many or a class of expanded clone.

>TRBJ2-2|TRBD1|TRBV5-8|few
CASRSIQGAANTGELFF
TGTGCCAGCAGGTCCATTCAGGGGGCCGCGAACACCGGGGAGCTGTTTTTT
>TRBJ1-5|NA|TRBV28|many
CASTIGSQYYQPQHF
TGTGCCAGCACGATCGGATCACAGTACTATCAGCCCCAGCATTTT
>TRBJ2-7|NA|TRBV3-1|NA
CASSPTGSHEQYF
TGTGCCAGCAGCCCTACGGGAAGTCACGAGCAGTACTTC
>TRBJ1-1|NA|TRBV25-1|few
CASSESKLRATEAFF
TGTGCCAGCAGTGAGTCTAAGTTGCGGGCCACTGAAGCTTTCTTT
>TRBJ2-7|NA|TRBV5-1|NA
CASSLTSATYEQYF
TGCGCCAGCAGCTTGACGAGCGCGACCTACGAGCAGTACTTC
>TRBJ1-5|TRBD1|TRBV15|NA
CATSRDRDGQPQHF
TGTGCCACCAGCAGGGACAGGGATGGGCAGCCCCAGCATTTT
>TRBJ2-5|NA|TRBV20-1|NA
CSVSIGGQETQYF
TGCAGTGTCTCCATCGGCGGCCAAGAGACCCAGTACTTC
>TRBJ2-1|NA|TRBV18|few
CASSPSAEQFF
TGTGCCAGCTCACCGAGCGCTGAGCAGTTCTTC
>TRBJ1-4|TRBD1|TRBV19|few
CASSMKDRRFF
TGTGCCAGTAGTATGAAGGACAGGAGGTTTTTT
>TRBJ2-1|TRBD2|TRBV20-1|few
CSARDPTSGSYNEQFF
TGCAGTGCTAGAGACCCAACTAGCGGGAGTTACAATGAGCAGTTCTTC
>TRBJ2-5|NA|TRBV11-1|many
CASGLQKETQYF
TGTGCGTCGGGACTTCAAAAAGAGACCCAGTACTTC
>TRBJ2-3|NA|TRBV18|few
CATRDLSTDTQYF
TGTGCCACCAGGGACTTATCCACAGATACGCAGTATTTT
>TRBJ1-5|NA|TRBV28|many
CASTIRDRPPEPQHF
TGTGCCAGCACCATTCGGGACCGACCGCCGGAGCCCCAGCATTTT
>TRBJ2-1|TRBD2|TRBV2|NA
CASRRLAAYNEQFF
TGTGCCAGCAGGAGACTAGCGGCCTACAATGAGCAGTTCTTC
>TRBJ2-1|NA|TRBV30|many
CAWIRGGGNEQFF
TGTGCCTGGATTCGGGGAGGGGGCAATGAGCAGTTCTTC
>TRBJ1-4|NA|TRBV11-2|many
CASSRGSEKLFF
TGTGCCAGCAGCAGGGGTAGCGAAAAACTGTTTTTT
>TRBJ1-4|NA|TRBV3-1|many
CASSPAPPANEKLFF
TGTGCCAGCAGCCCAGCCCCACCGGCAAATGAAAAACTGTTTTTT
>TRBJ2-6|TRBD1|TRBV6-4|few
CASSDQGTGVSGANVLTF
TGTGCCAGCAGTGACCAAGGGACAGGGGTCTCCGGGGCCAACGTCCTGACTTTC
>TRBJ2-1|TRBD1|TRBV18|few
CASSPLGTGSYNEQFF
TGTGCCAGCTCACCTTTGGGGACAGGGTCCTACAATGAGCAGTTCTTC
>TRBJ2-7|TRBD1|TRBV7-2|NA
CASSRYRGQYEQYF
TGTGCCAGCAGCAGATACAGGGGGCAATACGAGCAGTACTTC
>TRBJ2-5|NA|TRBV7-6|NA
CASSLLVSETQYF
TGTGCCAGCAGCTTACTAGTTTCCGAGACCCAGTACTTC
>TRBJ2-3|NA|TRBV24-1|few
CATSDWQGSSDTQYF
TGTGCCACCAGTGATTGGCAGGGGAGCTCAGATACGCAGTATTTT
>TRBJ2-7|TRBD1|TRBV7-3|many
CASSQTGGSYEQYF
TGTGCCAGCAGCCAGACAGGGGGCTCCTACGAGCAGTACTTC
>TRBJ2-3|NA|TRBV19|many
CASSTDRYLTDTQYF
TGTGCCAGTAGTACCGACAGATACCTCACAGATACGCAGTATTTT
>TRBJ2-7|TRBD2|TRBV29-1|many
CSAGEGISYEQYF
TGCAGCGCGGGGGAGGGAATATCCTACGAGCAGTACTTC
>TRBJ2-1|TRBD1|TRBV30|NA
CAWTSGGSYNEQFF
TGTGCCTGGACATCAGGGGGCTCCTACAATGAGCAGTTCTTC
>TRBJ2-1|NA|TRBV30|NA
CAWSQGNEQFF
TGTGCCTGGAGCCAGGGCAATGAGCAGTTCTTC
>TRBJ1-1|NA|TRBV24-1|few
CATSDTTRTEAFF
TGTGCCACCAGTGACACGACGCGTACTGAAGCTTTCTTT
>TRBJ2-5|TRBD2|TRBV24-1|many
CATSEAGGTQETQYF
TGTGCCACCAGTGAGGCGGGAGGAACACAAGAGACCCAGTACTTC
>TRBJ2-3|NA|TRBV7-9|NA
CAYTSTDTQYF
TGTGCCTATACAAGCACAGATACGCAGTATTTT
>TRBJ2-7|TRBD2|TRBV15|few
CATSRDLSGGSYQQYF
TGTGCCACCAGCAGAGATCTATCGGGGGGATCCTACCAGCAGTACTTC
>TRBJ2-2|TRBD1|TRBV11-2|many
CASSSSRDRGTGELFF
TGTGCCAGCAGCTCTTCCCGGGACAGGGGCACCGGGGAGCTGTTTTTT
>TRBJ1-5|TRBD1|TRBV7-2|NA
CASSLRGPQGNGQPQHF
TGTGCCAGCAGCTTAAGGGGGCCCCAGGGGAATGGGCAGCCCCAGCATTTT
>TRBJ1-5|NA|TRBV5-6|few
CASSLLEVPNQPQHF
TGTGCCAGCAGCTTGCTCGAAGTCCCAAATCAGCCCCAGCATTTT
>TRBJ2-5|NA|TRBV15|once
CATSRSGQETQYF
TGTGCCACCAGCAGATCCGGCCAAGAGACCCAGTACTTC
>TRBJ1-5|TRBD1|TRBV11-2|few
CASSSTGRNQPQHF
TGTGCCAGCAGCTCGACAGGGCGCAATCAGCCCCAGCATTTT
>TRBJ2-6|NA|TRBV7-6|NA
CASSQYSPGRSSGANVLTF
TGTGCCAGCAGCCAATATTCTCCGGGACGTAGCTCTGGGGCCAACGTCCTGACTTTC
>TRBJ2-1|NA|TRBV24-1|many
CATSDLGGSYNEQFF
TGTGCCACCAGTGATTTAGGGGGCTCCTACAATGAGCAGTTCTTC
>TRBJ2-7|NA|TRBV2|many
CASSVVTAYEQYF
TGTGCCAGCAGTGTTGTCACTGCTTACGAGCAGTACTTC
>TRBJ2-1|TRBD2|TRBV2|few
CASSEAGLAGVF
TGTGCCAGCAGTGAAGCCGGGCTAGCGGGCGTCTTC
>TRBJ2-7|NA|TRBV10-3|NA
CATRLEVEQYF
TGTGCCACCCGTTTAGAGGTCGAGCAGTACTTC
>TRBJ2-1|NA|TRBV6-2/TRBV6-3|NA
CATAMEERYEQFF
TGTGCCACCGCTATGGAAGAGAGGTATGAGCAGTTCTTC
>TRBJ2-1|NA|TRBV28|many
CASSITTRPEQFF
TGTGCCAGCAGCATTACAACGAGACCTGAGCAGTTCTTC
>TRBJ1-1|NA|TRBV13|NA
CAGSFRLGGTEAFF
TGTGCCGGCAGCTTCCGACTCGGGGGCACTGAAGCTTTCTTT
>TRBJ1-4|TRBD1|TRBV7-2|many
CASSLLGTATNEKLFF
TGTGCCAGCAGCTTGCTCGGGACAGCAACTAATGAAAAACTGTTTTTT
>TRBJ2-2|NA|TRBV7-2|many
CASSLAFLVGELFF
TGTGCCAGCAGCTTAGCGTTCCTAGTCGGGGAGCTGTTTTTT
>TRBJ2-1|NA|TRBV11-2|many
CASRRRGPYNEQFF
TGTGCCAGCCGGCGCCGAGGGCCCTACAATGAGCAGTTCTTC
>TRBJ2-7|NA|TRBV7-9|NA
CASSSWDGSSYEQYF
TGTGCCAGCAGCTCCTGGGACGGCAGCTCCTACGAGCAGTACTTC
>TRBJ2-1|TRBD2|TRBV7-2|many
CASSLRTSGSGEQFF
TGTGCCAGCAGCCTCCGGACTAGCGGGAGCGGTGAGCAGTTCTTC
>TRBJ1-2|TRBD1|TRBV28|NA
CASTPSGGAPGDYGYTF
TGTGCCAGCACTCCCTCAGGGGGGGCTCCAGGGGACTATGGCTACACCTTC
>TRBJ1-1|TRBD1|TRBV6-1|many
CASSPTGAKGWTEAFF
TGTGCCAGCAGCCCCACAGGGGCGAAGGGATGGACTGAAGCTTTCTTT
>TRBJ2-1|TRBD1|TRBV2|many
CASTTTGEWSYNEQFF
TGTGCCAGCACTACAACAGGGGAGTGGTCCTACAATGAGCAGTTCTTC
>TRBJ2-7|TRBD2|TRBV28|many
CAIGIAGSEQYF
TGTGCCATCGGGATAGCGGGATCCGAGCAGTACTTC
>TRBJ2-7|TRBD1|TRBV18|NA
CASSSNTGAYEQYF
TGTGCCAGCTCATCCAATACAGGGGCGTACGAGCAGTACTTC
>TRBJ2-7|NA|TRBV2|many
CASKKDILFYEQYF
TGTGCCAGCAAGAAGGACATTCTCTTCTACGAGCAGTACTTC